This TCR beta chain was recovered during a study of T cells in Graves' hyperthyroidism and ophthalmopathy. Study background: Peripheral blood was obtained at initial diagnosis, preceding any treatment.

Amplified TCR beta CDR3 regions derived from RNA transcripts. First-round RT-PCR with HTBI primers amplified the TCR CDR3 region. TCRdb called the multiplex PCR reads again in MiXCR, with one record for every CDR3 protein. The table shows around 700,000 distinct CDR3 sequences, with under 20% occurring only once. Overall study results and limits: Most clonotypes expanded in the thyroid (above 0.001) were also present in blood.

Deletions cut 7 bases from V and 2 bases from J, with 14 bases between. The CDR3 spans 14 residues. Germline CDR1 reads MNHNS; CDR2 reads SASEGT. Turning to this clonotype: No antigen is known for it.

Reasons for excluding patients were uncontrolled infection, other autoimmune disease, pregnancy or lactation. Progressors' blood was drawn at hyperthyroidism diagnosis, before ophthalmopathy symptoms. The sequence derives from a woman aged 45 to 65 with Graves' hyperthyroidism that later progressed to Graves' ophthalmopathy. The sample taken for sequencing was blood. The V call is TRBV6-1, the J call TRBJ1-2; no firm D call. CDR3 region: CASTPAGRNYGYTF. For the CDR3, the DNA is TGTGCCAGCACCCCGGCCGGGAGGAACTATGGCTACACCTTC.